One and the same sample provided the 15 T cell receptor beta chains below, sequenced in a study of blood T cell repertoires in COVID-19. Sequencing used immunoSEQ multiplex PCR; TCRdb keeps in-frame clones, though not all of them. The sample carries 250,000 to 300,000 clones, almost 85% recorded once. Source material: peripheral blood. The receptors here all came from a man in his fifties or sixties with active or convalescent COVID-19.

CDR3 DNA: TGTGCCAGCAGGCTAAACAGGGATTATAATTCACCCCTCCACTTT. Its protein is CASRLNRDYNSPLHF. The chain recombines TRBV6-5 with TRBJ1-6; possible D gene TRBD1, 6 bases. Trimming took off 6 bases at V and 4 bases at J, with 13 bases between the two ends. Germline loops: CDR1 MNHEY, CDR2 SVGAGI. This CDR3 region has 15 residues.

The chain recombines TRBV6-4 with TRBJ2-3; 9 nucleotides agree with TRBD2. Trimming took 0 bases from V and 2 from J; bases not matched to a gene: 6. The CDR3 length is 17 residues. Per germline, CDR1 MRHNA and CDR2 SNTAGT. The CDR3 region is CASSDSFTSGPTDTQYF. Written as DNA, the CDR3 is TGTGCCAGCAGTGACTCGTTTACTAGCGGGCCCACAGATACGCAGTATTTT.

The chain joins TRBV19 to TRBJ1-5, with D perhaps TRBD1 (5 bases). This CDR3 contains 13 residues. Germline V gene data show CDR1 as LNHDA and CDR2 as SQIVND (reference sequence). The germline V and J ends were trimmed by 9 bases and 2 bases, with 11 bases remaining between them. The CDR3 bases are TGTGCCAGCGGGGGACGAGGCAATCAGCCCCAGCATTTT. It encodes CASGGRGNQPQHF.

This clone was picked up one time. J is TRBJ2-2 and V is TRBV10-3; no clear D. CDR1 and CDR2 from the germline V gene are ENHRY and SYGVKD. Trimming stripped 0 bases from V and 7 bases from J, with 9 bases between. The CDR3 is 14 residues long. The CDR3 here is CAISESTTGGELFF. CDR3 DNA sequence: TGTGCCATCAGTGAGTCGACCACGGGCGGGGAGCTGTTTTTT.

The chain links TRBV28 to TRBJ2-7; D is uncertain. CDR3 length: 16 residues. Germline loops: CDR1 MDHEN, CDR2 SYDVKM. Trimming took off 2 bases at V and 0 bases at J, with 14 bases between the two ends. The CDR3 DNA is TGTGCCAGCAGTTTAATCCCAGGCAACCCCTCCTACGAGCAGTACTTC. It is translated as CASSLIPGNPSYEQYF.

The table lists this clone with a few counts. This sequence joins TRBV27 and TRBJ1-4; D remains ambiguous. This CDR3 has 14 residues. Trimming pared 6 bases from V and 8 bases from J, leaving 16 bases between. Germline V gene lookup returns CDR1 MNHEY and CDR2 SMNVEV (reference sequence). CDR3 bases: TGTGCCAGCAGCGGAAACGGGGTAGGCGAAAAACTGTTTTTT. This translates into CASSGNGVGEKLFF.

The chain employs TRBV10-3 and TRBJ1-1; D is unresolved. The CDR3 is 13 residues long. Germline values: CDR1 ENHRY, CDR2 SYGVKD. The V end lost 9 bases, the J end lost 3 bases, and 14 bases lay between the germline ends. This CDR3 is CAMAAGSDTEAFF. Written as DNA, the CDR3 is TGTGCCATGGCGGCGGGAAGCGACACTGAAGCTTTCTTT.

This chain connects TRBV19 to TRBJ2-7, with D possibly matching TRBD1 (5 bases). Germline loops: CDR1 LNHDA, CDR2 SQIVND (reference sequence). V shed 5 bases and J shed 3 bases, with 11 bases lying between them. The CDR3 has 13 residues. The CDR3 nucleotides are TGTGCCAGTAGTGTCGGACACCTCTACGAGCAGTACTTC. Amino acids: CASSVGHLYEQYF.

The rearrangement uses TRBV29-1 and TRBJ2-3, with no clear D. The CDR3 consists of 11 residues. Germline CDR1 SQVTM, CDR2 ANQGSEA. The V end lost 2 bases, the J end lost 6 bases, and 6 bases lay between the germline ends. The CDR3 DNA is TGCAGCGTTGAACCCCTTGATACGCAGTATTTT. Its protein is CSVEPLDTQYF.

V usage is TRBV5-1 and J usage is TRBJ2-3; D may be TRBD2 (5 bases). Germline V CDR1 and CDR2: SGHRS, YFSETQ. The CDR3 runs 15 residues. Trimming took 0 bases from V and 2 from J, leaving 10 bases between them. CDR3 nucleotides: TGCGCCAGCAGCTTGGTACCTAGCTTCACAGATACGCAGTATTTT. Amino acids: CASSLVPSFTDTQYF.

The rearrangement links TRBV5-1 to TRBJ2-3; D may be TRBD1 (6 bases). The CDR3 spans 16 residues. The V gene lost 4 bases and the J gene lost 2 bases, with 17 bases spanning the gap. The V gene's germline CDR1 is SGHRS and CDR2 YFSETQ. In nucleotides, the CDR3 is TGCGCCAGCAGCCCAGGGGCGAACCGCGTCACAGATACGCAGTATTTT. Translating it yields CASSPGANRVTDTQYF.

The chain links TRBV29-1 to TRBJ2-1, with 11 bases fitting TRBD1. CDR3 length: 13 amino acids. CDR1 and CDR2 from the germline V gene are SQVTM and ANQGSEA. The CDR3 DNA is TGCAGAGCGAAGGGACAGGGGGATGGTGAGCAGTTCTTC. This translates into CRAKGQGDGEQFF.

This chain joins TRBV7-9 and TRBJ1-1; maybe TRBD1 (6 bases). Germline V lookup: CDR1 SEHNR, CDR2 FQNEAQ (reference sequence). The CDR3 runs to 14 residues. V lost 5 bases and J 1 base, leaving 11 bases between the germline ends. CDR3 nucleotide sequence: TGTGCCAGCAGCCTATCACAGGGGAACACTGAAGCTTTCTTT. This translates into CASSLSQGNTEAFF.

The chain is built from TRBV5-8 and TRBJ2-6; TRBD1 matches at 8 bases. Germline V gives CDR1 SGHTS, CDR2 YDEGEE. The CDR3 runs to 17 residues. Trimming removed 4 bases from V and 1 base from J; junction bases left unmatched: 7. CDR3 amino acids: CASSVRTGRSGANVLTF. The CDR3 DNA is TGTGCCAGCAGCGTTAGGACAGGGCGGTCTGGGGCCAACGTCCTGACTTTC.

The J gene is TRBJ2-7, the V gene TRBV6-5; a weak D match, TRBD1 (6 bases). The V end lost 5 bases, the J end lost 2 bases, and 16 bases lay between the germline ends. Germline V CDR1 and CDR2: MNHEY, SVGAGI. The CDR3 is made up of 15 amino acids. CDR3 DNA: TGTGCCAGCAGTCAGACAGGCAGAGGCCCCTACGAGCAGTACTTC. This encodes CASSQTGRGPYEQYF.